A single sample is the source of the 5 T cell receptor beta chains below, sequenced in a study of PD-L1 blockade in urothelial cancer (dated by TCRdb to the late 2010s). The method behind the library was the immunoSEQ multiplex PCR assay. The source is immuneACCESS, and TCRdb retained only in-frame sequences with V and J called. Part of the clones is not carried over; for the studies checked, unresolved V genes explain less than half of this, and the remainder is unexplained. The sample table records about 130,000 clones; about 84% of these occur just once. 2.4% of the sample rests with the top ten. Explained via the paper, the time point label denotes: peripheral blood 6 weeks after treatment start. This sample comprised PBMCs, obtained around atezolizumab (anti-PD-L1) treatment. The source is a man between 45 and 60 years old with urothelial cancer.

Turning to this clone: Possible read error: a much larger clone is one base away. The sample holds other DNA sequences that translate to the same CDR3. The chain combines TRBV2 with TRBJ1-3; no clear D. Per germline, CDR1 SNHLY and CDR2 FYNNEI. CDR3 length: 12 residues. With 9 bases removed from V and 0 bases from J, the gap between germline ends came to 6 bases. CDR3 nucleotide sequence: TGTGCCAGGAAGAGCTCTGGAAACACCATATATTTT. This gives the protein CARKSSGNTIYF. The complete variable domain, with remaining parts taken from reference TRBV2 and TRBJ1-3, reads EPEVTQTPSHQVTQMGQEVILRCVPISNHLYFYWYRQILGQKVEFLVSFYNNEISEKSEIFDDQFSVERPDGSNFTLKIRSTKLEDSAMYFCARKSSGNTIYFGEGSWLTVV.

J is TRBJ1-5 and V is TRBV7-8, with D maybe TRBD1 (6 bases). This CDR3 has 14 residues. Trimming took off 4 bases at V and 2 bases at J, with 9 bases between the two ends. Germline CDR1 reads SGHVS; CDR2 reads FQNEAQ. CDR3 region: CASSSRGRNQPQHF. The CDR3 DNA is TGTGCCAGCAGCTCCAGGGGTCGCAATCAGCCCCAGCATTTT.

This clone has only a few counts. V is TRBV27 and J is TRBJ2-3, with 14 bases fitting TRBD2. The CDR3 length is 18 residues. Germline V gene lookup returns CDR1 MNHEY and CDR2 SMNVEV (reference sequence). J lost 6 bases, V lost 5 bases, and 13 bases had no gene match. In DNA, the CDR3 is TGTGCCAGCAGTCCACTTCCAGGGACTAGCGGGAGAGCGGATACGCAGTATTTT. Encoded protein: CASSPLPGTSGRADTQYF.

V gene TRBV6-6 combines with J gene TRBJ1-4, with TRBD1 matching 8 bases. The V segment lost 5 bases and the J segment 5 bases; nucleotides outside the gene matches: 4. CDR3 length: 14 residues. CDR1 MNHNY and CDR2 SVGAGI come from the germline V gene (reference sequence). The CDR3 DNA sequence: TGTGCCAGCAGTCAGGACAGGGACAATGAAAAACTGTTTTTT. Translating gives CASSQDRDNEKLFF.

This clone came up once. The rearrangement links TRBV7-4 to TRBJ2-1, with 12 bases fitting TRBD2. Per the germline V gene, CDR1 is SGHVT and CDR2 is SQSDAQ. The CDR3 is 19 residues long. V gave up 4 bases and J gave up 5 bases; unmatched junction bases: 15. CDR3 in DNA: TGTGCCAGCAGCTGCTCGGCGGTTCGACTAGCGGGAGAACACAATGAGCAGTTCTTC. Residues: CASSCSAVRLAGEHNEQFF.